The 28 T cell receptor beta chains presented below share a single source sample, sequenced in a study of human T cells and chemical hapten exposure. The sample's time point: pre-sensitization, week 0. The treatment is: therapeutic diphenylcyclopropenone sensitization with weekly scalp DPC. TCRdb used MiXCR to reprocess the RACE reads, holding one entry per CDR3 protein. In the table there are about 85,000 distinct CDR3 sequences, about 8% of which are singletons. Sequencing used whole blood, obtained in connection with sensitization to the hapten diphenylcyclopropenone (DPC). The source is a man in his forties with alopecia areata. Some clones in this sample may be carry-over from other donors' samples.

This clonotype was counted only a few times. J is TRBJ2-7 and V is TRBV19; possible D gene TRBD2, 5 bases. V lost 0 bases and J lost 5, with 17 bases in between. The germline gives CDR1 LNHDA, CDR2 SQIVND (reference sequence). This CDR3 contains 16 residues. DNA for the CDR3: TGTGCCAGTAGTATAGAGGCCCTCCCATCGGGGAACGAGCAGTACTTC. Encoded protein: CASSIEALPSGNEQYF.

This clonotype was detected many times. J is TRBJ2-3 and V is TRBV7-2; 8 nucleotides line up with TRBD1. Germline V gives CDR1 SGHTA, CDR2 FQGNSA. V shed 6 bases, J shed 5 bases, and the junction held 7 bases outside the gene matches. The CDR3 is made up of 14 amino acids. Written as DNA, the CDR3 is TGTGCCAGCAGGCCAGGGGGCAGTGGAGATACGCAGTATTTT. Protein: CASRPGGSGDTQYF.

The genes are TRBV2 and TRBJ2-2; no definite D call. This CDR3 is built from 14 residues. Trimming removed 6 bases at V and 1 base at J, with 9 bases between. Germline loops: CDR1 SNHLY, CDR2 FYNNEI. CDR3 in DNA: TGTGCCAGCAGGCCCGCCCTGAACACCGGGGAGCTGTTTTTT. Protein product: CASRPALNTGELFF. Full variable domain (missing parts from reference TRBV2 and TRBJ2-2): EPEVTQTPSHQVTQMGQEVILRCVPISNHLYFYWYRQILGQKVEFLVSFYNNEISEKSEIFDDQFSVERPDGSNFTLKIRSTKLEDSAMYFCASRPALNTGELFFGEGSRLTVL.

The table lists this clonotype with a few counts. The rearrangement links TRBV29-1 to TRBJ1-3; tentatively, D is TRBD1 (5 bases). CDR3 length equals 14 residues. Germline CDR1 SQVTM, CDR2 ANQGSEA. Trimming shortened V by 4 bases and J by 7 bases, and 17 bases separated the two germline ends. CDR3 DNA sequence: TGCAGCGTTGGAGGCAGCGGGGGGGATAACACCATATATTTT. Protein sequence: CSVGGSGGDNTIYF.

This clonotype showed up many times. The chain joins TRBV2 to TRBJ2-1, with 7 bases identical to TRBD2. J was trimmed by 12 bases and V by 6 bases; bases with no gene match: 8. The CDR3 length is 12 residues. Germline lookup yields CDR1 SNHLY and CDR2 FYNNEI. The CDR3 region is CASSAGTTRQFF. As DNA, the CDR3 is TGTGCCAGCAGCGCCGGGACTACCAGGCAGTTCTTC.

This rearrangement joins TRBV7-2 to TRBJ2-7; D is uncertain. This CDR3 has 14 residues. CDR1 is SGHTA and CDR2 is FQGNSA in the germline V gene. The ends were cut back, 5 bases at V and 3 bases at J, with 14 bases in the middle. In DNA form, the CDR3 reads TGTGCCAGCAGCCAACTTCTCGGCTTCTACGAGCAGTACTTC. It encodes CASSQLLGFYEQYF. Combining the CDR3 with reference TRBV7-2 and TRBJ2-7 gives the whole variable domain GAGVSQSPSNKVTEKGKDVELRCDPISGHTALYWYRQSLGQGLEFLIYFQGNSAPDKSGLPSDRFSAERTGGSVSTLTIQRTQQEDSAVYLCASSQLLGFYEQYFGPGTRLTVT.

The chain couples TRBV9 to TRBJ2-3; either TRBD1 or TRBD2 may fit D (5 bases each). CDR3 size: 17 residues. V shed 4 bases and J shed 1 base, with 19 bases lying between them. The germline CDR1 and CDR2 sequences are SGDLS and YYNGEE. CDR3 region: CASSHLGGGAGTDTQYF. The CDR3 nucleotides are TGTGCCAGCAGCCATTTGGGTGGGGGAGCCGGCACAGATACGCAGTATTTT.

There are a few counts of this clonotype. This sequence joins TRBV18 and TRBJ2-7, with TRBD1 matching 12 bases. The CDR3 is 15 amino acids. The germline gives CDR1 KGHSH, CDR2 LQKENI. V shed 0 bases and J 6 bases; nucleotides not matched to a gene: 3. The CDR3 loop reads CASSPPGQGASEQYF. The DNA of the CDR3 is TGTGCCAGCTCACCACCGGGACAGGGGGCTAGCGAGCAGTACTTC. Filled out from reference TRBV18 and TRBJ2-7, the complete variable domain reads NAGVMQNPRHLVRRRGQEARLRCSPMKGHSHVYWYRQLPEEGLKFMVYLQKENIIDESGMPKERFSAEFPKEGPSILRIQQVVRGDSAAYFCASSPPGQGASEQYFGPGTRLTVT.

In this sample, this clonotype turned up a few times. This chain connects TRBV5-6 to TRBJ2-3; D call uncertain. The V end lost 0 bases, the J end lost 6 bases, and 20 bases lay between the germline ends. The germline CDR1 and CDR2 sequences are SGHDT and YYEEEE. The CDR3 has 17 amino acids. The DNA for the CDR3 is TGTGCCAGCAGCTTGGCCCTAAGTCGGGCTAGTCGGGATACGCAGTATTTT. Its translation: CASSLALSRASRDTQYF.

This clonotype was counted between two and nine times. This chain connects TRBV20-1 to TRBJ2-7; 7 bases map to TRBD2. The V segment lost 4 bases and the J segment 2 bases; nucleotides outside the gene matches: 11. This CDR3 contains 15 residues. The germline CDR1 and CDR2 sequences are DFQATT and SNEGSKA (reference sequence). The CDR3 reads CSAKALAVTPYEQYF. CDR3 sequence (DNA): TGCAGTGCTAAGGCCCTAGCGGTTACCCCCTACGAGCAGTACTTC.

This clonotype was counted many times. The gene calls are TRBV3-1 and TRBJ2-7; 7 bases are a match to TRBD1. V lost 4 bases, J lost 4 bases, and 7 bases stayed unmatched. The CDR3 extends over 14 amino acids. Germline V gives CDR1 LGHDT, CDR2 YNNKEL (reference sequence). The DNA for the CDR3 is TGTGCCAGCAGCCGAGGAACACAGGGGTACGAGCAGTACTTC. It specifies CASSRGTQGYEQYF.

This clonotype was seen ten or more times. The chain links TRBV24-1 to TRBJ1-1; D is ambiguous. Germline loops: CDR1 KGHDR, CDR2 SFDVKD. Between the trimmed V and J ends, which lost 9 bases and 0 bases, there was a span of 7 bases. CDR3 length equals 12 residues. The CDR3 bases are TGTGCCACCGCGACGGTGAACACTGAAGCTTTCTTT. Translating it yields CATATVNTEAFF.

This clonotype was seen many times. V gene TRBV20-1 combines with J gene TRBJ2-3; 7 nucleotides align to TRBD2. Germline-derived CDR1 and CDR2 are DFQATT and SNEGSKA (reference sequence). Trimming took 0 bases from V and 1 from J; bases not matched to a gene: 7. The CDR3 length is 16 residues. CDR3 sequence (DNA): TGCAGTGCTAGAGATCTAAGGGAGGGAGGCACAGATACGCAGTATTTT. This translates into CSARDLREGGTDTQYF.

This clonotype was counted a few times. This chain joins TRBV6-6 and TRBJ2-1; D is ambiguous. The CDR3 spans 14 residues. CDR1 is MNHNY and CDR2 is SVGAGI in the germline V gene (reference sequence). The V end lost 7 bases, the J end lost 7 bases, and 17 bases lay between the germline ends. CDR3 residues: CASKPTLTANEQFF. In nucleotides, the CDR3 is TGTGCCAGCAAACCCACCTTAACTGCGAATGAGCAGTTCTTC.

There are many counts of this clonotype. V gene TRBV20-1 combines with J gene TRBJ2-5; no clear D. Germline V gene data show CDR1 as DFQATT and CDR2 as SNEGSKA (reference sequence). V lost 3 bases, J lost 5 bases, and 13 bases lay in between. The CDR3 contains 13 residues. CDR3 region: CSASRSRSETQYF. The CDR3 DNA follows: TGCAGTGCTAGCAGATCGAGGTCGGAGACCCAGTACTTC.

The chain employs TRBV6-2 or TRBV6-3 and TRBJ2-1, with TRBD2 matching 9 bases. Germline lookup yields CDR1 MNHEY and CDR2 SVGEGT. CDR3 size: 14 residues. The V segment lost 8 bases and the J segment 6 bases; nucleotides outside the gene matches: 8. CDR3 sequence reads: CASALAGAANEQFF. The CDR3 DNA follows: TGTGCCAGCGCCTTAGCGGGGGCCGCCAATGAGCAGTTCTTC.

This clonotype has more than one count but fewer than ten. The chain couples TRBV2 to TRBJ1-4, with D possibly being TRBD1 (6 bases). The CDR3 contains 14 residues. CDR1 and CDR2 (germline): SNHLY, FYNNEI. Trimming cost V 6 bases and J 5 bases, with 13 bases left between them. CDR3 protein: CASRETGVNEKLFF. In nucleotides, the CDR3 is TGTGCCAGCAGAGAGACAGGCGTGAATGAAAAACTGTTTTTT.

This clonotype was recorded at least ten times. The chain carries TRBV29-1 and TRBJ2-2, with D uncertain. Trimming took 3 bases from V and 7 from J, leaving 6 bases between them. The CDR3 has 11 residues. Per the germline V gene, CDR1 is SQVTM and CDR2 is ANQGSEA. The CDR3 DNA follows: TGCAGCGTTGACTCAGTCGGGGAGCTGTTTTTT. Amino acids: CSVDSVGELFF.

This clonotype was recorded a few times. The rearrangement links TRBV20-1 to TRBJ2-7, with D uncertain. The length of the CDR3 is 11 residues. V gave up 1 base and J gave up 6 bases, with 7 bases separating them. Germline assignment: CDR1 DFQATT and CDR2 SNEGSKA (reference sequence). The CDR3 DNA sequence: TGCAGTGCTAGAGTAGTTGGCGAGCAGTACTTC. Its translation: CSARVVGEQYF.

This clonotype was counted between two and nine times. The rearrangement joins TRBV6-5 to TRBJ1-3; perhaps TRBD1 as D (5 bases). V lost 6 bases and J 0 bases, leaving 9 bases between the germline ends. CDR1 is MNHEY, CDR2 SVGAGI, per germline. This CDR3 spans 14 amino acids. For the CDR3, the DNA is TGTGCCAGCAGCCGACAGTTCTCTGGAAACACCATATATTTT. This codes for CASSRQFSGNTIYF.

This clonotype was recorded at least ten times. The CDR3 nucleotides read TGCAGTGCTAGTTTCGCGGGACCCTACAATGAGCAGTTCTTC. This codes for CSASFAGPYNEQFF. The V gene is TRBV20-1, the J gene TRBJ2-1; D is possibly TRBD2 (6 bases). The CDR3 is 14 amino acids. Germline CDR1 is DFQATT and CDR2 is SNEGSKA (reference sequence). V lost 3 bases, J lost 2 bases, and 11 bases lay in between.

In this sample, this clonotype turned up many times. The chain's CDR3 is CAISESSAAPGNEQFF. CDR3 nucleotides: TGTGCCATCAGTGAGTCCAGCGCCGCGCCTGGGAATGAGCAGTTCTTC. V is TRBV10-3 and J is TRBJ2-1, with D uncertain. There are 16 residues in the CDR3. V dropped 0 bases and J dropped 7 bases, with 16 bases sitting between them. The germline V gene has CDR1 ENHRY and CDR2 SYGVKD.

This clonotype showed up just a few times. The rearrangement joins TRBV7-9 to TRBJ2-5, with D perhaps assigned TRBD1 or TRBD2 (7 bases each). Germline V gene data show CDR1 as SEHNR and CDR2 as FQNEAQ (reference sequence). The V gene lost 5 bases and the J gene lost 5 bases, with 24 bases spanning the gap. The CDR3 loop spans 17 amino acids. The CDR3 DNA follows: TGTGCCAGCAGCCTCCCATCGGGACAGAGGGAGGGGGAGACCCAGTACTTC. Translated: CASSLPSGQREGETQYF.

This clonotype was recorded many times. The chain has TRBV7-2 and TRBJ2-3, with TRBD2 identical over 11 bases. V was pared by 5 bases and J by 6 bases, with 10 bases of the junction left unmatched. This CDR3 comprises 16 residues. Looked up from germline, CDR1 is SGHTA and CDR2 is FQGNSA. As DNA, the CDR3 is TGTGCCAGCAGCCCCCGACTAGCGGGAAGTCCGGATACGCAGTATTTT. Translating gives CASSPRLAGSPDTQYF.

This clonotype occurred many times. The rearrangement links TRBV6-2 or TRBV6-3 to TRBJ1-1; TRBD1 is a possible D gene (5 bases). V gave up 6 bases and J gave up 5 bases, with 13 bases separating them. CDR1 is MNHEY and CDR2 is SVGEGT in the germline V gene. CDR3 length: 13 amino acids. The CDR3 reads CASSPGIATEAFF. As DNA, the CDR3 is TGTGCCAGCAGCCCAGGGATAGCTACTGAAGCTTTCTTT.

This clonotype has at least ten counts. The chain's CDR3 is CASVGGFANEKLFF. The CDR3 nucleotides read TGTGCCAGCGTGGGGGGGTTCGCTAATGAAAAACTGTTTTTT. The chain links TRBV6-6 to TRBJ1-4; tentatively, D is TRBD1 (5 bases). The CDR3 runs to 14 residues. V lost 8 bases and J 3 bases, leaving 13 bases between the germline ends. Germline CDR1 is MNHNY and CDR2 is SVGAGI (reference sequence).

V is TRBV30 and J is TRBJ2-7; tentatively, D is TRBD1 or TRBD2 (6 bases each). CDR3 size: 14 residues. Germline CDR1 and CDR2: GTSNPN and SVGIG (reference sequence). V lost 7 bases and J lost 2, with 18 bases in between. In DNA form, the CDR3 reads TGTGCCTCTGCCCGAGAGGGGGGCACCTACGAGCAGTACTTC. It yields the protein CASAREGGTYEQYF.

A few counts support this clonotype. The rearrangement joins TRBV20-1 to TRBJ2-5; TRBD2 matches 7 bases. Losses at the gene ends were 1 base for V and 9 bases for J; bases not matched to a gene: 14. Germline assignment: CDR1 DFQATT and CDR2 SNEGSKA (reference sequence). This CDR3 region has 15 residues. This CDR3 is CSARAWEGGTGAQYF. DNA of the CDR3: TGCAGTGCTAGAGCCTGGGAGGGTGGTACCGGGGCCCAGTACTTC.